Shown below are 22 T cell receptor beta chains from a single sample sequenced in a study of blood T cell repertoires in COVID-19 (dated by TCRdb to about 2020). The library was produced with the immunoSEQ multiplex PCR assay. Here the immuneACCESS table is served through TCRdb, limited to in-frame sequences with V and J called. Missing clones are a known gap in these copies; in checked studies unresolved V genes cover under half, and the rest lacks a known reason. The sample includes fewer than 300,000 clones, with 80% to 95% observed a single time. Roughly 1.1% of the sample is in the top ten clones. Sequencing was performed on PBMCs or T cells enriched from blood (not recorded which). Receptor source: a woman between 25 and 40 years old who had recovered from COVID-19.

This clone has only one observation. The chain couples TRBV7-9 to TRBJ2-5; D is undetermined. CDR1 is SEHNR and CDR2 is FQNEAQ in the germline V gene (reference sequence). The CDR3 contains 12 residues. V was trimmed by 3 bases and J by 1 base, leaving 3 bases between them. DNA of the CDR3: TGTGCCAGCAGCTTCAGCCAAGAGACCCAGTACTTC. Protein sequence: CASSFSQETQYF.

This chain links TRBV30 with TRBJ1-3; 8 nucleotides agree with TRBD1. The CDR3 runs 15 residues. V dropped 1 base and J dropped 4; count of bases not matched to a gene: 6. The germline CDR1 and CDR2 sequences are GTSNPN and SVGIG (reference sequence). CDR3 in DNA: TGTGCCTGGAGTGCCCAGGGGGCCTCGGGAAACACCATATATTTT. This codes for CAWSAQGASGNTIYF. Filled out from reference TRBV30 and TRBJ1-3, the complete variable domain reads SQTIHQWPATLVQPVGSPLSLECTVEGTSNPNLYWYRQAAGRGLQLLFYSVGIGQISSEVPQNLSASRPQDRQFILSSKKLLLSDSGFYLCAWSAQGASGNTIYFGEGSWLTVV.

Only a few counts were recorded for this clone. The chain carries TRBV24-1 and TRBJ2-7, with 11 bases that match TRBD2. V shed 4 bases, J shed 3 bases, and the junction held 4 bases outside the gene matches. The V gene's germline CDR1 is KGHDR and CDR2 SFDVKD. CDR3 size: 15 residues. CDR3 nucleotide sequence: TGTGCCACCAGTGACCCCGGGACTAGCGGCTACGAGCAGTACTTC. Amino acid sequence: CATSDPGTSGYEQYF.

The chain combines TRBV10-1 with TRBJ2-7, with 10 bases that match TRBD2. Losses at the gene ends were 0 bases for V and 2 bases for J; bases not matched to a gene: 4. This CDR3 has 16 residues. Germline lookup yields CDR1 WNHNN and CDR2 SYGVQD (reference sequence). The CDR3 nucleotides read TGCGCCAGCAGTGAGTCGCCACTAGCGGGAACCTACGAGCAGTACTTC. Residues: CASSESPLAGTYEQYF.

This clone was seen once. The chain employs TRBV7-3 and TRBJ2-1; 11 bases fit TRBD2. Germline CDR1 is SGHTA and CDR2 is FQGTGA. CDR3 length: 17 amino acids. The junction had 10 bases not matched to a gene; V was cut back by 2 bases and J by 7 bases. DNA of the CDR3: TGTGCCAGCAGCTTATTAGGGCTAGCGGGAGGTCGTAATGAGCAGTTCTTC. It encodes CASSLLGLAGGRNEQFF.

The chain employs TRBV10-3 and TRBJ1-1, with D perhaps TRBD1 (5 bases). The germline gives CDR1 ENHRY, CDR2 SYGVKD. This CDR3 spans 15 amino acids. Trimming stripped 10 bases from V and 3 bases from J, with 21 bases between. CDR3 residues: CATQGRSGGDTEAFF. CDR3 nucleotide sequence: TGTGCCACCCAAGGGAGGTCAGGAGGGGACACTGAAGCTTTCTTT.

The chain joins TRBV28 to TRBJ1-5; 7 bases fit TRBD1. The CDR3 spans 14 residues. Germline lookup yields CDR1 MDHEN and CDR2 SYDVKM. V shed 6 bases and J 6 bases; nucleotides not matched to a gene: 8. The CDR3 sequence is CASRLSGGSQPQHF. The CDR3 region has the DNA TGTGCCAGCAGGCTGTCAGGGGGAAGTCAGCCCCAGCATTTT.

The chain is built from TRBV7-8 and TRBJ1-5, with D perhaps TRBD1 (6 bases). This CDR3 is 16 amino acids long. Between the trimmed V and J ends, which lost 5 bases and 0 bases, there was a span of 14 bases. Germline values: CDR1 SGHVS, CDR2 FQNEAQ. Here the CDR3 reads CASSPVWGRSNQPQHF. CDR3 sequence (DNA): TGTGCCAGCAGCCCTGTATGGGGGCGTAGCAATCAGCCCCAGCATTTT.

The chain employs TRBV6-4 and TRBJ2-7; D is possibly TRBD2 (5 bases). Germline values: CDR1 MRHNA, CDR2 SNTAGT. This CDR3 is 19 amino acids long. V was clipped by 6 bases and J by 0 bases, with 27 bases between them. DNA for the CDR3: TGTGCCAGCAGCGAGGGTAAGGCCTTGAGGCTTGGGAGCTCCTACGAGCAGTACTTC. Translation gives CASSEGKALRLGSSYEQYF.

The CDR3 sequence is CASSNTPQGETQYF. The CDR3 coding sequence is TGTGCCAGTAGTAATACGCCTCAGGGAGAGACCCAGTACTTC. This chain links TRBV19 with TRBJ2-5, with TRBD1 as a possible D gene (5 bases). Germline assignment: CDR1 LNHDA and CDR2 SQIVND (reference sequence). V gave up 4 bases and J gave up 4 bases, with 13 bases separating them. The CDR3 sequence is 14 residues long.

The rearrangement joins TRBV6-1 to TRBJ1-2; TRBD1 is a possible D gene (5 bases). The V end lost 2 bases, the J end lost 5 bases, and 9 bases lay between the germline ends. Germline V gene data show CDR1 as MNHNS and CDR2 as SASEGT. The CDR3 has 13 residues. In DNA form, the CDR3 reads TGTGCCAGCAGTGAAACGACAGTATATGGCTACACCTTC. Its translation is CASSETTVYGYTF.

The rearrangement uses TRBV14 and TRBJ2-7, with 10 bases aligning to TRBD2. The V and J ends lost 1 base and 2 bases, in that order; junction bases with no gene match: 8. The CDR3 covers 17 residues. CDR1 SGHDN and CDR2 FVKESK come from the germline V gene. CDR3 region: CASSQVAQSGRAYEQYF. Here the CDR3 DNA reads TGTGCCAGCAGCCAAGTTGCCCAAAGCGGGAGGGCCTACGAGCAGTACTTC.

The V and J genes are TRBV7-8 and TRBJ2-1; 7 positions agree with TRBD2. This CDR3 spans 18 amino acids. J lost 2 bases, V lost 0 bases, and 10 bases had no gene match. Germline V gene sequence: CDR1 SGHVS, CDR2 FQNEAQ. For the CDR3, the DNA is TGTGCCAGCAGCTTAGCTTCTTTCCGAGCGGGACCCTACAATGAGCAGTTCTTC. Its protein product is CASSLASFRAGPYNEQFF.

This chain links TRBV24-1 with TRBJ2-7; D may be TRBD2 (5 bases). The germline gives CDR1 KGHDR, CDR2 SFDVKD. V was shortened by 5 bases and J by 2 bases, with 12 bases between the two germline ends. This CDR3 region has 14 residues. The CDR3 nucleotides are TGTGCCACCAGTGTAAGTGGGAGACCCTACGAGCAGTACTTC. Protein product: CATSVSGRPYEQYF.

The chain is built from TRBV9 and TRBJ1-2; D gene uncertain. The CDR3 extends over 14 amino acids. The germline V gene has CDR1 SGDLS and CDR2 YYNGEE. The V and J ends lost 4 bases and 4 bases respectively, with 14 bases between them. The CDR3 nucleotides read TGTGCCAGCAGCCCCTACACGGGTACCTATGGCTACACCTTC. Amino acid sequence: CASSPYTGTYGYTF.

This clone appeared a few times. The V call is TRBV7-6, the J call TRBJ2-5, with D possibly matching TRBD1 (5 bases). The CDR3 has 14 residues. Trimming took off 4 bases at V and 1 base at J, with 10 bases between the two ends. Germline V gene sequence: CDR1 SGHVS, CDR2 FNYEAQ. In nucleotides, the CDR3 is TGTGCCAGCAGCTCAGACAGACGCCAAGAGACCCAGTACTTC. Translated, it gives CASSSDRRQETQYF.

The chain couples TRBV4-1 to TRBJ2-7; no firm D call. There are 13 residues in the CDR3. Germline CDR1 MGHRA, CDR2 YSYEKL. V was pared by 4 bases and J by 3 bases, with 10 bases between. The CDR3 region has the DNA TGCGCCAGCAGCCCGTCCCCAGGCTACGAGCAGTACTTC. Translating gives CASSPSPGYEQYF.

The chain has TRBV4-2 and TRBJ2-7; 12 bases are shared with TRBD2. The CDR3 consists of 17 residues. With V trimmed by 1 base and J by 1 base, 5 bases remained unmatched. Germline CDR1 is LGHNA and CDR2 is YNFKEQ. The CDR3 is CASSQALAGGKSYEQYF. In DNA, the CDR3 is TGTGCCAGCAGCCAAGCGCTAGCGGGAGGGAAATCCTACGAGCAGTACTTC.

This clone was counted a few times. The chain has TRBV6-5 and TRBJ2-5, with 8 bases lining up with TRBD1. Germline assignment: CDR1 MNHEY and CDR2 SVGAGI. With 6 bases clipped from V and 5 bases from J, the junction kept 11 bases outside the gene matches. This CDR3 contains 15 residues. The chain's CDR3 is CASSRQGQTGETQYF. Here the CDR3 DNA reads TGTGCCAGCAGCCGACAGGGGCAGACGGGCGAGACCCAGTACTTC.

The genes are TRBV27 and TRBJ2-7; 8 nucleotides match TRBD2. The CDR3 covers 15 residues. The junction had 7 bases not matched to a gene; V was cut back by 6 bases and J by 0 bases. Looked up from germline, CDR1 is MNHEY and CDR2 is SMNVEV (reference sequence). For the CDR3, the DNA is TGTGCCAGCAGCGGTAGCGGGGCAACCTCCTACGAGCAGTACTTC. Translated, it gives CASSGSGATSYEQYF.

The DNA for the CDR3 is TGCGCCAGCAGCTCTGAGGCAGGGGCGGAACATGAGCAGTTCTTC. Its protein product is CASSSEAGAEHEQFF. The J gene is TRBJ2-1, the V gene TRBV4-1; perhaps TRBD1 as D (6 bases). V was shortened by 5 bases and J by 8 bases, with 19 bases between the two germline ends. This CDR3 spans 15 amino acids. Per germline, CDR1 MGHRA and CDR2 YSYEKL.

The rearrangement joins TRBV6-1 to TRBJ2-1, with 7 nucleotides matching TRBD2. J gave up 9 bases and V 10 bases, and 12 bases lay outside the gene matches. CDR1 and CDR2 (germline): MNHNS, SASEGT. This CDR3 is built from 13 residues. The DNA of the CDR3 is TGTGCCAATCGGGGGGAGGGCCCCGGTGAGCAGTTCTTC. It yields the protein CANRGEGPGEQFF.